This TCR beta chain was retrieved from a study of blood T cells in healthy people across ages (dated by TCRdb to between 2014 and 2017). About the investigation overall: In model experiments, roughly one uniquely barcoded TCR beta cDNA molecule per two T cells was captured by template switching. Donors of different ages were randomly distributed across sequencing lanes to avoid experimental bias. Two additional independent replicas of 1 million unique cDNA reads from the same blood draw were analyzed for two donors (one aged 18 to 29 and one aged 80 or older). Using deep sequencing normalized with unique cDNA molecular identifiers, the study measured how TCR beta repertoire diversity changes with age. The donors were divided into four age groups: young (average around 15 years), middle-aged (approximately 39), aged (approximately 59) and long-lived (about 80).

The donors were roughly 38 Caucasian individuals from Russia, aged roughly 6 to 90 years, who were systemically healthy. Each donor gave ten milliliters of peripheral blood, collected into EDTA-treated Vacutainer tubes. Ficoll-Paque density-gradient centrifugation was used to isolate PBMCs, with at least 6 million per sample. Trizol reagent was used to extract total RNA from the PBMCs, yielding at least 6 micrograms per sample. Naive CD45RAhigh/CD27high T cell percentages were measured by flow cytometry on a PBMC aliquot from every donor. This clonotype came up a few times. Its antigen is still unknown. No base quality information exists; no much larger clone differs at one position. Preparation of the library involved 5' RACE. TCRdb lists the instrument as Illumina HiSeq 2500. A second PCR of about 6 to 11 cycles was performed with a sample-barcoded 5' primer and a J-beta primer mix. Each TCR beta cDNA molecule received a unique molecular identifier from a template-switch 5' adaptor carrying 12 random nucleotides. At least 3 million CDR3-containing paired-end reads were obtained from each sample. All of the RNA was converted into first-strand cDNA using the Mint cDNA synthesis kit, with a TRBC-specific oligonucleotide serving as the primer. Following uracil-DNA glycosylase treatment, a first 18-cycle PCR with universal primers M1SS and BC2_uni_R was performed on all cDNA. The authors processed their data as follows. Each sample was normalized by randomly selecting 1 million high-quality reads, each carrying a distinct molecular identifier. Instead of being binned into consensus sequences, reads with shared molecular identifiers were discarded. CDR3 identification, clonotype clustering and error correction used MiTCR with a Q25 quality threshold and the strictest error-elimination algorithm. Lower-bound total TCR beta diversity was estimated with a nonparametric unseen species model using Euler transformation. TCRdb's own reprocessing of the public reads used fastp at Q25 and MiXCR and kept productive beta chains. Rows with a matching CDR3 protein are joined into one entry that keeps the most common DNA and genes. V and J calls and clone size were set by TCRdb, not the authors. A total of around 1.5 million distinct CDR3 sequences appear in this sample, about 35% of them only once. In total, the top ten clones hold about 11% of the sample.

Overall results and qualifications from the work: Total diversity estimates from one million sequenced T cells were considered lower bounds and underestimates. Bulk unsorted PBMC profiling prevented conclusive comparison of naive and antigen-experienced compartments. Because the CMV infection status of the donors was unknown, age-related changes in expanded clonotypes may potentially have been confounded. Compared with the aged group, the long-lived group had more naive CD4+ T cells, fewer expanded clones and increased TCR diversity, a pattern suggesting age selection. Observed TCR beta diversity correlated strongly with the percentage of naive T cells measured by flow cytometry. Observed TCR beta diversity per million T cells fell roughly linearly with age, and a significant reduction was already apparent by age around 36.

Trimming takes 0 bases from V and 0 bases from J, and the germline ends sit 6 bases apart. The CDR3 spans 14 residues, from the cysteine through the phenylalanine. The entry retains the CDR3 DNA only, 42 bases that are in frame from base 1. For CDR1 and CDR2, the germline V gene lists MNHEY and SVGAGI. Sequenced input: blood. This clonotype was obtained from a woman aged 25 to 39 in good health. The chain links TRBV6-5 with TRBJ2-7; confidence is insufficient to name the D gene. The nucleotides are TGTGCCAGCAGTTACTCGCAAACCTCCTACGAGCAGTACTTC. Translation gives CASSYSQTSYEQYF.